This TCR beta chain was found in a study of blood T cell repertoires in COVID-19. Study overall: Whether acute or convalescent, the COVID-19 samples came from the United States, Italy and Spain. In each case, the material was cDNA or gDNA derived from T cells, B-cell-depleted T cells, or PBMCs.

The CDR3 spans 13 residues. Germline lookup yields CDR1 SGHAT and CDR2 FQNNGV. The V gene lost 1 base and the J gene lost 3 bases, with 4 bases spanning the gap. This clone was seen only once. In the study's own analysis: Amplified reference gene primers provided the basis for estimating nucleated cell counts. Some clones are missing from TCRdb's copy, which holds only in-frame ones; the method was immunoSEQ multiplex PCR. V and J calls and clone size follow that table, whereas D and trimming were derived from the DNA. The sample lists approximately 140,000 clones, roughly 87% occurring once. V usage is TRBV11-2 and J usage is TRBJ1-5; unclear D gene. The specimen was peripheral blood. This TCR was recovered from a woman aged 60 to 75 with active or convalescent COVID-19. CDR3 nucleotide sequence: TGTGCCAGCAGCTTAGCGGTCAATCAGCCCCAGCATTTT. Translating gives CASSLAVNQPQHF.